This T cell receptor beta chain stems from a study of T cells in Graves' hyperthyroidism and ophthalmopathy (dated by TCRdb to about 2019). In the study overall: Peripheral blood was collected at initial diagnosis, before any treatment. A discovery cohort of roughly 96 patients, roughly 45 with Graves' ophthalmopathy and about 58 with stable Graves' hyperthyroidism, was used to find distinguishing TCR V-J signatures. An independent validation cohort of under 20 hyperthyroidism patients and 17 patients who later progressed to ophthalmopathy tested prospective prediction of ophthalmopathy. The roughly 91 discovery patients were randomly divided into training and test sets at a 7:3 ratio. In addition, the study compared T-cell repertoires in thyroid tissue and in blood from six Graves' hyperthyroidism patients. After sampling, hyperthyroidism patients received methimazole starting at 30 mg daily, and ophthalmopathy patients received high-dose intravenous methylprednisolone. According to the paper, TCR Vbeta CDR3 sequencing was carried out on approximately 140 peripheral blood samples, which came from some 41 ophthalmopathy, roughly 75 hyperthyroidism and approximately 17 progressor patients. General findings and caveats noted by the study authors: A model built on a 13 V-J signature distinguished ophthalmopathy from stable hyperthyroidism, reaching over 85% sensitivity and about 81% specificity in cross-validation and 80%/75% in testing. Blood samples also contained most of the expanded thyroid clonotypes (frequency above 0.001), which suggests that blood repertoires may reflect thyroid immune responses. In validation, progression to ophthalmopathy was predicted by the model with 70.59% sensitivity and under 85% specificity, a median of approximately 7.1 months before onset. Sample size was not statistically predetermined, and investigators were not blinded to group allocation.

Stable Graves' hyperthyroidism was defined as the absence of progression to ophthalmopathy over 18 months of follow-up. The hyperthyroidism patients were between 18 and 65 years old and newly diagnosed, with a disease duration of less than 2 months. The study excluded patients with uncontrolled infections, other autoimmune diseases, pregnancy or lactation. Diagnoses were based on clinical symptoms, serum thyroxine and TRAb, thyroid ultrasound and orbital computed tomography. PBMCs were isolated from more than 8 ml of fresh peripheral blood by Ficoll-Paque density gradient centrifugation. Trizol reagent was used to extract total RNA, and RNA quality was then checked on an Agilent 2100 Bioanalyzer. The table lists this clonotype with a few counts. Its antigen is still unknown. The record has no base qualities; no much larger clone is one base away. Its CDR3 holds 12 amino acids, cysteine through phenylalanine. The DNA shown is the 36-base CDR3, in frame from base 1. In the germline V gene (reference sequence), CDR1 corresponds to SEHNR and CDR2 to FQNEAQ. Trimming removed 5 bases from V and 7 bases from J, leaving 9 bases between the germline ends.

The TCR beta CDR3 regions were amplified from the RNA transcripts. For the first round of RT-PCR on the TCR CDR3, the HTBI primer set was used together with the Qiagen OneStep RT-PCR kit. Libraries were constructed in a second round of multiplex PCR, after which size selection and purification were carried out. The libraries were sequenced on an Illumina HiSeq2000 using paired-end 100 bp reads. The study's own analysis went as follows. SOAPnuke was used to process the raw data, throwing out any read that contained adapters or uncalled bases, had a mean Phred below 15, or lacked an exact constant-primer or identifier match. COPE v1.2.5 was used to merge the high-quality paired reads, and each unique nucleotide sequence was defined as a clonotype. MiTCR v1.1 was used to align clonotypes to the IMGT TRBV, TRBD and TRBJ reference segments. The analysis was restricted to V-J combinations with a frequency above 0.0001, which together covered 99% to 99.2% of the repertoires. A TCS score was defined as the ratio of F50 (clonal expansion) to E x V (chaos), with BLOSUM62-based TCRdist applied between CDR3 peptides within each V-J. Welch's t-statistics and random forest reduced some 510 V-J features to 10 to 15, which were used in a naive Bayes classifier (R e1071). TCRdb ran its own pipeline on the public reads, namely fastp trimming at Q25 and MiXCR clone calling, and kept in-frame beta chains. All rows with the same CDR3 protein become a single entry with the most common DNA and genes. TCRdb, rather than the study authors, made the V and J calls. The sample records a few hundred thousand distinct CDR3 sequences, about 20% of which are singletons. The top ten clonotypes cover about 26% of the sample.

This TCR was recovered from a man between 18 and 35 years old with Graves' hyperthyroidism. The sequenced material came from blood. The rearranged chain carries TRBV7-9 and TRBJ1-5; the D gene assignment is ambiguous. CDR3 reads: CASSAVEQPQHF. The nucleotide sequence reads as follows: TGTGCCAGCAGCGCAGTAGAGCAGCCCCAGCATTTT.